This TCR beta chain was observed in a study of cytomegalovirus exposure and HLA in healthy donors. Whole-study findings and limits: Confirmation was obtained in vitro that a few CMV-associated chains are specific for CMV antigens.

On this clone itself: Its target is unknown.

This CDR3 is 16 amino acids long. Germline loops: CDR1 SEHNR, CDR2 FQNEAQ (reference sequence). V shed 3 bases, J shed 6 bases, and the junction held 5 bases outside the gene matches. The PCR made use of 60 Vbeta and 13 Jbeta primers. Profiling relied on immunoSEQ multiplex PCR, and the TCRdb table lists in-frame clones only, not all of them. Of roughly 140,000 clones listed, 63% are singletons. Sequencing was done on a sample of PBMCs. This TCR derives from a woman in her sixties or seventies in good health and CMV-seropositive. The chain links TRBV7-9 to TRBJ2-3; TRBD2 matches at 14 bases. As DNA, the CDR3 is TGTGCCAGCAGCTTCGGGACTAGCGGGAGTGCGGATACGCAGTATTTT. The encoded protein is CASSFGTSGSADTQYF. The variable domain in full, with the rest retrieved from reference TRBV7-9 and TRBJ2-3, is DTGVSQNPRHKITKRGQNVTFRCDPISEHNRLYWYRQTLGQGPEFLTYFQNEAQLEKSRLLSDRFSAERPKGSFSTLEIQRTEQGDSAMYLCASSFGTSGSADTQYFGPGTRLTVL.